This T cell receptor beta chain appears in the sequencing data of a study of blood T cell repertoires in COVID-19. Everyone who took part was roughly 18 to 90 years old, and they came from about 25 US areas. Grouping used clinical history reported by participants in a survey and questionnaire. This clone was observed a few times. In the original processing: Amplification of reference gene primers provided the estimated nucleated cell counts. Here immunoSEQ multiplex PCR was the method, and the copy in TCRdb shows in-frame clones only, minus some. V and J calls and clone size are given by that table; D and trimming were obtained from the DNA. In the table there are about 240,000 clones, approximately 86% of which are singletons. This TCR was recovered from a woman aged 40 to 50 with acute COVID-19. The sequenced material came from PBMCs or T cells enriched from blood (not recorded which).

CDR3 in amino acids: CASSYPPGQGLYGYTF. The CDR3 bases are TGTGCCAGCAGTTACCCCCCCGGCCAGGGGCTTTATGGCTACACCTTC. The chain couples TRBV6-6 to TRBJ1-2; a weak D match, TRBD1 (6 bases). Germline assignment: CDR1 MNHNY and CDR2 SVGAGI (reference sequence). The CDR3 loop spans 16 amino acids. Trimming cost V 2 bases and J 5 bases, with 18 bases left between them.